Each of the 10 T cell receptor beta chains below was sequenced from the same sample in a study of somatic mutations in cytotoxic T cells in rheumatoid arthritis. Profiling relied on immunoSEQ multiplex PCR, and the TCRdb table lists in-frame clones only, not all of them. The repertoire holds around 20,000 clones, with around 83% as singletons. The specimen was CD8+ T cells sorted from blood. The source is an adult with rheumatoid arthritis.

CDR3: CASSYSASHEQYV. As DNA, the CDR3 is TGTGCCAGCAGTTACTCGGCCAGCCACGAGCAGTACGTC. The rearrangement joins TRBV6-6 to TRBJ2-7, with D uncertain. Germline V gene lookup returns CDR1 MNHNY and CDR2 SVGAGI (reference sequence). This CDR3 comprises 13 residues. Trimming took off 0 bases at V and 5 bases at J, with 8 bases between the two ends.

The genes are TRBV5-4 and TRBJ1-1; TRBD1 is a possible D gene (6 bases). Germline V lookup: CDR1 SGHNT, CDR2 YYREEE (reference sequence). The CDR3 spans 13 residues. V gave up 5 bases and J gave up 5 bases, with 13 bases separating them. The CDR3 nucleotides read TGTGCCAGCAGGAAACAGGGATGGACTGAAGCTTTCTTT. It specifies CASRKQGWTEAFF.

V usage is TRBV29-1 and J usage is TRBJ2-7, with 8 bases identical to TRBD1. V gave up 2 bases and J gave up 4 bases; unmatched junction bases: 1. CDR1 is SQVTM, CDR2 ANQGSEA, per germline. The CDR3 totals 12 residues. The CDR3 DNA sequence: TGCAGCGTTGAACGGGACAGGTACGAGCAGTACTTC. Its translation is CSVERDRYEQYF.

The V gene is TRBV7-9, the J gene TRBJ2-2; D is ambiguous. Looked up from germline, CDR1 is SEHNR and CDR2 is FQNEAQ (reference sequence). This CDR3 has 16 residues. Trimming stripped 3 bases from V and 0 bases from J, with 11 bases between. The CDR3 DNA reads TGTGCCAGCAGCTTTCTTGGGATCACGAACACCGGGGAGCTGTTTTTT. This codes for CASSFLGITNTGELFF.

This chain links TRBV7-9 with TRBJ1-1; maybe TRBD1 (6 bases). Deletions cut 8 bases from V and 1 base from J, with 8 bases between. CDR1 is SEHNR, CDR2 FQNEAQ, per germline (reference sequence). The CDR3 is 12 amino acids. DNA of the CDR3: TGTGCCAGCGCACAGGGGAACACTGAAGCTTTCTTT. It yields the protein CASAQGNTEAFF.

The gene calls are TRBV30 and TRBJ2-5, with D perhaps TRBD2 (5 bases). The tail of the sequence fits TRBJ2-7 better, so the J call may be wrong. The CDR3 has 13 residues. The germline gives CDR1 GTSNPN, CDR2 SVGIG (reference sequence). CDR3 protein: CAWSAREIYEQYF. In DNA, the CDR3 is TGTGCCTGGAGCGCTAGGGAGATCTACGAGCAGTACTTC.

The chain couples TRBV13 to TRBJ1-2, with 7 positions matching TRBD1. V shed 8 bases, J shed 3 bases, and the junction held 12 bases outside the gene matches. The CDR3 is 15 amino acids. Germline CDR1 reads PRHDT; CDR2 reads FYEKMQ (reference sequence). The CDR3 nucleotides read TGTGCCAGCCGAGGCGAAGGACAGGCCTACTATGGCTACACCTTC. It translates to CASRGEGQAYYGYTF.

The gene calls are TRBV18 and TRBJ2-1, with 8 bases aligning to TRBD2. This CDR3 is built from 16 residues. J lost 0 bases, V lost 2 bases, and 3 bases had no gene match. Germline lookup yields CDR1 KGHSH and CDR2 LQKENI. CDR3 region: CASSPTSGYSYNEQFF. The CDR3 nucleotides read TGTGCCAGCTCACCAACTAGCGGTTACTCCTACAATGAGCAGTTCTTC.

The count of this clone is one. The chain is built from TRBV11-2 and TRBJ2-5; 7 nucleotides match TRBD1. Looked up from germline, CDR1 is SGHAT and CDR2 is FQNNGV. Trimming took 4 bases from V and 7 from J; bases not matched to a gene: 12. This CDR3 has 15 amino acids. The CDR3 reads CASSSYRTGSGTQYF. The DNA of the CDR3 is TGTGCCAGCAGCTCGTATCGGACAGGCTCCGGGACCCAGTACTTC.

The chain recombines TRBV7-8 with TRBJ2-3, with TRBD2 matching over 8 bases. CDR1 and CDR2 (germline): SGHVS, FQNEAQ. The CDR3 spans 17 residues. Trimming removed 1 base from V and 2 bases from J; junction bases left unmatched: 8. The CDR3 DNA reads TGTGCCAGCAGCTTAGGATTAGCGGGGAGGTTCACAGATACGCAGTATTTT. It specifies CASSLGLAGRFTDTQYF.